This TCR beta chain was retrieved from a study of control samples from healthy donors and cancer patients. This CDR3 has 15 amino acids. Trimming cost V 2 bases and J 4 bases; bases outside gene matches: 5. Germline V gene data show CDR1 as SEHNR and CDR2 as FQNEAQ (reference sequence). The method was immunoSEQ multiplex PCR; TCRdb's version includes in-frame clones alone and lacks a portion of them. The sample holds 150,000 to 200,000 clones, more than 90% seen once. This chain connects TRBV7-9 to TRBJ2-1; 7 bases agree with TRBD2. The sequenced sample consisted of blood. The TCR originated in a man younger than 45 in good health. In nucleotides, the CDR3 is TGTGCCAGCAGCTTAACGGGACTAAGTTACAATGAGCAGTTCTTC. Translated, it gives CASSLTGLSYNEQFF.